What follows are 12 T cell receptor beta chains derived from one specimen sequenced in a study of monozygotic twins with inflammatory bowel disease. No DNA is given; TCRdb re-called the 5' RACE reads and lists each CDR3 protein once. The sample totals roughly 150,000 distinct CDR3 sequences. The sequenced sample was blood. The receptors stem from a human donor with ulcerative colitis or Crohn's disease, or a healthy co-twin of an affected twin (not recorded which).

The chain combines TRBV5-1 with TRBJ1-1; TCRdb's D call, TRBD1, is unchecked because there is no DNA. CDR1 is SGHRS, CDR2 YFSETQ, per germline. CDR3 size: 13 residues. This CDR3 is CASSLEGTPEAFF.

J is TRBJ2-3 and V is TRBV7-2; TCRdb's D call, TRBD1, is unchecked because there is no DNA. CDR3 length equals 16 residues. Germline CDR1 reads SGHTA; CDR2 reads FQGNSA. The chain's CDR3 is CASSLNGGRATDTQYF.

This chain joins TRBV27 and TRBJ2-1; absent DNA, TCRdb's TRBD2 call cannot be checked. CDR3 length equals 13 residues. The V gene's germline CDR1 is MNHEY and CDR2 SMNVEV (reference sequence). CDR3 sequence reads: CASGTSGPNEQFF.

The rearrangement links TRBV12-3 or TRBV12-4 to TRBJ2-5; no DNA is available, so the TRBD1 call from TCRdb remains unchecked. The CDR3 runs to 15 residues. CDR3 residues: CASSLVTGTQETQYF.

Here the CDR3 reads CSASGLAYSGNTIYF. This chain uses TRBV20-1 with TRBJ1-3. Germline values: CDR1 DFQATT, CDR2 SNEGSKA (reference sequence). The CDR3 is 15 amino acids.

The chain uses TRBV6-5 and TRBJ1-2; the D call from TCRdb, TRBD1, cannot be confirmed without DNA. This CDR3 has 13 amino acids. Looked up from germline, CDR1 is MNHEY and CDR2 is SVGAGI. The CDR3 sequence: CASSPDSIRGYTF.

The gene calls are TRBV25-1 and TRBJ2-5; no DNA is available, so the TRBD1 call from TCRdb remains unchecked. Germline loops: CDR1 MGHDK, CDR2 SYGVNS. The CDR3 loop spans 13 amino acids. Here the CDR3 reads CASSETGVETQYF.

V and J are TRBV20-1 and TRBJ1-5; TCRdb reports TRBD1, a call that lacks DNA to check it against. This CDR3 comprises 13 residues. Germline V gene lookup returns CDR1 DFQATT and CDR2 SNEGSKA (reference sequence). Here the CDR3 reads CSARVQDNQPQHF.

The genes are TRBV27 and TRBJ2-7; TCRdb indicates TRBD1, and absent DNA this call remains unverified. CDR1 MNHEY and CDR2 SMNVEV come from the germline V gene (reference sequence). This CDR3 contains 15 residues. CDR3 region: CASSGQTGVGYEQYF.

The chain combines TRBV7-2 with TRBJ2-3; there is no DNA to check the TCRdb D call of TRBD2. There are 17 residues in the CDR3. CDR1 SGHTA and CDR2 FQGNSA come from the germline V gene. CDR3 sequence reads: CASSLGLAGTSTDTQYF.

V is TRBV2 and J is TRBJ2-4; checking the TCRdb D call of TRBD1 is not possible without DNA. The CDR3 has 16 residues. Per the germline V gene, CDR1 is SNHLY and CDR2 is FYNNEI. CDR3: CASSERQGLAKNIQYF.

The chain joins TRBV7-8 to TRBJ1-3; TCRdb picks TRBD1, but there is no DNA to check that call. Germline V lookup: CDR1 SGHVS, CDR2 FQNEAQ. CDR3 length equals 17 residues. This CDR3 is CASSPRTGGGGIDTIYF.